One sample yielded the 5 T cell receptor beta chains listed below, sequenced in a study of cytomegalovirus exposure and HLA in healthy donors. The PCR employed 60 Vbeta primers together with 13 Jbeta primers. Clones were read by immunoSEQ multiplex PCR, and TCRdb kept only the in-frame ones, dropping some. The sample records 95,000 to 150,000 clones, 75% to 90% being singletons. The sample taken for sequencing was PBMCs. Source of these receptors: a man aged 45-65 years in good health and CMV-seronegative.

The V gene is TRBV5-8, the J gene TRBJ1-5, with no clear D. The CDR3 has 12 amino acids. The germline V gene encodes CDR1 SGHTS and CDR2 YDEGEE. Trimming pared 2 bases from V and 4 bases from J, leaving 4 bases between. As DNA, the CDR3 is TGTGCCAGCAGCTTTCGGAATCAGCCCCAGCATTTT. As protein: CASSFRNQPQHF.

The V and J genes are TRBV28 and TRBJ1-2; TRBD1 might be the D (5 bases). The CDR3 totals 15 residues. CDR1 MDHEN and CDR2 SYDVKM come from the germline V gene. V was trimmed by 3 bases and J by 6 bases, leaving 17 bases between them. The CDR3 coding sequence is TGTGCCAGCAGTTTGTTTAGGGGCCCCACGGATGGCTACACCTTC. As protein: CASSLFRGPTDGYTF.

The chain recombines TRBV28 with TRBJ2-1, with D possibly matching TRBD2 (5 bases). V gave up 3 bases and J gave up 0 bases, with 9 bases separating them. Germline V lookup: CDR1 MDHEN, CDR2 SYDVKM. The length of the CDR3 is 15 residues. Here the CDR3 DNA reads TGTGCCAGCAGTTTCGCGGGTAGCTCCTACAATGAGCAGTTCTTC. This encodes CASSFAGSSYNEQFF.

The CDR3 reads CASSVPTDTQYF. CDR3 in DNA: TGTGCCAGCAGCGTCCCGACAGATACGCAGTATTTT. The chain couples TRBV9 to TRBJ2-3; D unresolved. V was pared by 2 bases and J by 3 bases, with 4 bases between. This CDR3 is 12 amino acids long. Germline CDR1 SGDLS, CDR2 YYNGEE. Supplemented by reference TRBV9 and TRBJ2-3, the full variable domain reads DSGVTQTPKHLITATGQRVTLRCSPRSGDLSVYWYQQSLDQGLQFLIQYYNGEERAKGNILERFSAQQFPDLHSELNLSSLELGDSALYFCASSVPTDTQYFGPGTRLTVL.

The CDR3 DNA reads TGTGCCAGCAGTTTTGGAGCAGGGCCAAATCAGCCCCAGCATTTT. Translating it yields CASSFGAGPNQPQHF. The chain uses TRBV28 and TRBJ1-5; possibly TRBD1 for D (5 bases). Looked up from germline, CDR1 is MDHEN and CDR2 is SYDVKM. V shed 3 bases and J shed 4 bases, with 13 bases lying between them. The CDR3 loop spans 15 amino acids.